Presented here are 28 T cell receptor beta chains from one specimen sequenced in a study of blood T cell repertoires in COVID-19. Data came from immunoSEQ multiplex PCR; TCRdb stores just in-frame clones and leaves some out. This table holds tens of thousands of clones, 80% found once. Sequencing used peripheral blood. Receptors were obtained from a woman in her 70s with acute or convalescent COVID-19.

V and J are TRBV7-9 and TRBJ2-1, with D perhaps TRBD2 (5 bases). Germline-derived CDR1 and CDR2 are SEHNR and FQNEAQ (reference sequence). V gave up 5 bases and J gave up 5 bases, with 16 bases separating them. CDR3 length: 15 residues. CDR3 region: CASSHPAASDNEQFF. CDR3 DNA sequence: TGTGCCAGCAGCCACCCAGCGGCGAGTGACAATGAGCAGTTCTTC.

The chain recombines TRBV3-1 (or the pseudogene TRBV3-2) with TRBJ2-3; no clear D gene. Germline V gene data show CDR1 as LGHDT and CDR2 as YNNKEL (reference sequence). The V end lost 1 base, the J end lost 2 bases, and 10 bases lay between the germline ends. The CDR3 sequence is 15 residues long. CDR3 loop: CASSQGPSTTDTQYF. The CDR3 DNA follows: TGTGCCAGCAGCCAAGGTCCGTCTACCACAGATACGCAGTATTTT.

The chain is built from TRBV28 and TRBJ1-3, with a possible D match to TRBD1 (6 bases). The V gene's germline CDR1 is MDHEN and CDR2 SYDVKM. V lost 8 bases to trimming and J lost 2 bases, with 16 bases between them. The CDR3 runs to 15 residues. The CDR3 region has the DNA TGTGCCAGCCGAGGCCGTGGACAGCCTGGAAACACCATATATTTT. It codes for CASRGRGQPGNTIYF.

This clone has a single count. CDR3: CASSQETNRGAEAFF. The CDR3 DNA reads as TGTGCCAGCAGCCAAGAGACAAACAGGGGCGCTGAAGCTTTCTTT. The gene calls are TRBV14 and TRBJ1-1; 7 bases are shared with TRBD1. The CDR3 extends over 15 amino acids. With V trimmed by 0 bases and J by 6 bases, 7 bases remained unmatched. Germline loops: CDR1 SGHDN, CDR2 FVKESK.

This clone was seen once. The chain links TRBV7-2 to TRBJ2-3, with D possibly matching TRBD2 (6 bases). The CDR3 runs to 14 residues. Germline CDR1 and CDR2: SGHTA and FQGNSA. V shed 1 base and J shed 3 bases, with 8 bases lying between them. DNA for the CDR3: TGTGCCAGCAGCTTAGTCGGGGGTACAGATACGCAGTATTTT. This codes for CASSLVGGTDTQYF. The full variable domain, rest sourced from reference TRBV7-2 and TRBJ2-3, is GAGVSQSPSNKVTEKGKDVELRCDPISGHTALYWYRQSLGQGLEFLIYFQGNSAPDKSGLPSDRFSAERTGGSVSTLTIQRTQQEDSAVYLCASSLVGGTDTQYFGPGTRLTVL.

The V gene is TRBV27, the J gene TRBJ1-5, with TRBD1 matching 8 bases. Germline CDR1 is MNHEY and CDR2 is SMNVEV (reference sequence). V was clipped by 4 bases and J by 4 bases; unmatched bases: 15. The CDR3 is made up of 18 amino acids. CDR3 in DNA: TGTGCCAGCAGTTCCTCAGGGGGCTGGCCTTATCCGAATCAGCCCCAGCATTTT. Its protein is CASSSSGGWPYPNQPQHF.

The chain employs TRBV27 and TRBJ2-7; 7 bases fit TRBD2. CDR3 size: 16 residues. In germline, CDR1 is MNHEY, CDR2 SMNVEV (reference sequence). The trim removed 6 bases at V and 7 bases at J, leaving 18 bases unmatched. CDR3 region: CASRPTGGPTHREQYF. DNA of the CDR3: TGTGCCAGCAGACCCACGGGAGGACCCACACACAGGGAGCAGTACTTC.

The V and J genes are TRBV19 and TRBJ2-7; D perhaps matches TRBD2 (6 bases). Germline V gene lookup returns CDR1 LNHDA and CDR2 SQIVND (reference sequence). The CDR3 sequence is 15 residues long. The V gene lost 1 base and the J gene lost 0 bases, with 10 bases spanning the gap. The CDR3 region has the DNA TGTGCCAGTAGTATAGGGGACTCTGGCTCCTACGAGCAGTACTTC. Its protein is CASSIGDSGSYEQYF.

This clone was seen only once. This chain uses TRBV7-2 with TRBJ2-1; a weak D match, TRBD1 (6 bases). V dropped 3 bases and J dropped 5 bases, with 11 bases sitting between them. CDR1 is SGHTA, CDR2 FQGNSA, per germline. This CDR3 region has 14 residues. CDR3 sequence reads: CASSFRGTDNEQFF. In DNA form, the CDR3 reads TGTGCCAGCAGCTTCAGGGGTACGGACAATGAGCAGTTCTTC.

The chain couples TRBV11-2 to TRBJ2-1, with a tentative D call TRBD2 (5 bases). The CDR3 has 12 amino acids. Trimming removed 5 bases from V and 9 bases from J, with 11 bases in between. Per germline, CDR1 SGHAT and CDR2 FQNNGV. This CDR3 is CASSPTGIEQFF. CDR3 in DNA: TGTGCCAGCAGCCCGACCGGGATTGAGCAGTTCTTC.

As for this clone: At one end the junction does not follow the germline gene, possibly because of a read error. The V and J genes are TRBV9 and TRBJ2-5; 11 nucleotides line up with TRBD2. The CDR3 totals 14 residues. The germline V gene has CDR1 SGDLS and CDR2 YYNGEE. The CDR3 sequence: CASNVAGGLETQYF. Here the CDR3 DNA reads TGTGCCAGCAACGTAGCGGGGGGGCTAGAGACCCAGTACTTC.

The rearrangement uses TRBV2 and TRBJ2-5; no firm D call. Germline loops: CDR1 SNHLY, CDR2 FYNNEI. The CDR3 is 11 residues long. V was cut by 7 bases and J by 2 bases, with 5 bases left in between. DNA of the CDR3: TGTGCCAGCAAACTTCAAGAGACCCAGTACTTC. Residues: CASKLQETQYF.

V gene TRBV7-9 combines with J gene TRBJ2-1; 10 nucleotides agree with TRBD1. Germline V gives CDR1 SEHNR, CDR2 FQNEAQ (reference sequence). The CDR3 is made up of 15 amino acids. After removal of 3 bases from V and 5 bases from J, the junction contained 4 bases not matched to a gene. The CDR3 here is CASSFGTGVNNEQFF. The CDR3 DNA follows: TGTGCCAGCAGCTTCGGGACAGGGGTTAACAATGAGCAGTTCTTC. Full variable domain (remainder filled in from reference TRBV7-9 and TRBJ2-1): DTGVSQNPRHKITKRGQNVTFRCDPISEHNRLYWYRQTLGQGPEFLTYFQNEAQLEKSRLLSDRFSAERPKGSFSTLEIQRTEQGDSAMYLCASSFGTGVNNEQFFGPGTRLTVL.

The genes are TRBV25-1 and TRBJ2-7; 7 nucleotides align to TRBD1. Germline V CDR1 and CDR2: MGHDK, SYGVNS. The CDR3 covers 13 residues. V lost 5 bases to trimming and J lost 2 bases; unmatched junction nucleotides: 3. The CDR3 nucleotides read TGTGCCAGCAGTCCCACAGGGGCCTACGAGCAGTACTTC. It codes for CASSPTGAYEQYF.

The chain has TRBV7-9 and TRBJ2-7; 11 bases are shared with TRBD2. V dropped 5 bases and J dropped 7; count of bases not matched to a gene: 10. The CDR3 is made up of 15 amino acids. Germline V gene data show CDR1 as SEHNR and CDR2 as FQNEAQ (reference sequence). The CDR3 spells CASSLLAGASGEQYF. The CDR3 region has the DNA TGTGCCAGCAGCCTACTAGCGGGAGCGAGTGGAGAGCAGTACTTC.

This chain joins TRBV6-5 and TRBJ2-7; D remains unclear. The CDR3 contains 11 residues. V lost 6 bases and J 1 base, leaving 4 bases between the germline ends. Per the germline V gene, CDR1 is MNHEY and CDR2 is SVGAGI. CDR3 nucleotides: TGTGCCAGCAGCTTTTCCTACGAGCAGTACTTC. It translates to CASSFSYEQYF.

The DNA of the CDR3 is TGCAGCGCCTTGGCGGGGGGTGATCAAGAGACCCAGTACTTC. Protein product: CSALAGGDQETQYF. This chain joins TRBV29-1 and TRBJ2-5; 8 bases align to TRBD2. Looked up from germline, CDR1 is SQVTM and CDR2 is ANQGSEA. The CDR3 is 14 amino acids. V shed 7 bases and J 2 bases; nucleotides not matched to a gene: 9.

The V gene is TRBV19, the J gene TRBJ2-1, with TRBD2 matching over 8 bases. V was clipped by 6 bases and J by 5 bases; unmatched bases: 3. The CDR3 totals 13 residues. Germline values: CDR1 LNHDA, CDR2 SQIVND (reference sequence). The CDR3 region has the DNA TGTGCCAGTAGCGGGGGGGCAAACAATGAGCAGTTCTTC. It is translated as CASSGGANNEQFF.

The V call is TRBV7-2, the J call TRBJ2-7; 10 bases map to TRBD2. This CDR3 has 15 amino acids. Germline values: CDR1 SGHTA, CDR2 FQGNSA. The V segment lost 5 bases and the J segment 3 bases; nucleotides outside the gene matches: 7. CDR3 coding DNA: TGTGCCAGCAGCCCCACTAGCGGGAAGATCTACGAGCAGTACTTC. It specifies CASSPTSGKIYEQYF.

As for this clone: A read error is likely, as this CDR3 ends without the conserved phenylalanine or tryptophan. The DNA is left out, because the CDR3 cannot be placed on it with certainty; the CDR3 is given as TCRdb lists it. The chain employs TRBV7-7 and TRBJ1-6. Inclusive of both ends, the CDR3 amounts to 13 amino acids. Germline assignment: CDR1 SSHAT and CDR2 FNYEAQ (reference sequence). The chain's CDR3 is CASSLGGRRVPPG.

V gene TRBV10-1 combines with J gene TRBJ2-7, with TRBD1 identical over 11 bases. The CDR3 totals 15 residues. Germline values: CDR1 WNHNN, CDR2 SYGVQD (reference sequence). With 6 bases clipped from V and 4 bases from J, the junction kept 8 bases outside the gene matches. CDR3: CASSLSWDRGYEQYF. The CDR3 nucleotides are TGCGCCAGCAGCCTTTCCTGGGACAGGGGGTACGAGCAGTACTTC.

This clone was seen a single time. V is TRBV5-1 and J is TRBJ1-1; 9 bases match TRBD1. Germline trimming cut 5 bases from V and 0 bases from J; bases unmatched to any gene: 8. The germline CDR1 and CDR2 sequences are SGHRS and YFSETQ. This CDR3 contains 16 residues. CDR3 protein: CASRTGTGFMNTEAFF. DNA for the CDR3: TGCGCCAGCAGAACCGGGACAGGGTTCATGAACACTGAAGCTTTCTTT. The whole variable domain, remainder taken from reference TRBV5-1 and TRBJ1-1, is KAGVTQTPRYLIKTRGQQVTLSCSPISGHRSVSWYQQTPGQGLQFLFEYFSETQRNKGNFPGRFSGRQFSNSRSEMNVSTLELGDSALYLCASRTGTGFMNTEAFFGQGTRLTVV.

The chain is built from TRBV27 and TRBJ2-2; 8 bases match TRBD1. In germline, CDR1 is MNHEY, CDR2 SMNVEV (reference sequence). This CDR3 region has 15 residues. Germline trimming cut 3 bases from V and 4 bases from J; bases unmatched to any gene: 4. CDR3 nucleotides: TGTGCCAGCAGTTTCAGACAGGGGTCCACCGGGGAGCTGTTTTTT. Residues: CASSFRQGSTGELFF.

The genes are TRBV6-5 and TRBJ2-1; the match to TRBD2 covers 9 bases. CDR3 length: 15 residues. Germline CDR1 reads MNHEY; CDR2 reads SVGAGI. Trimming cost V 5 bases and J 5 bases; bases outside gene matches: 7. This CDR3 is CASSRGASGDNEQFF. The CDR3 nucleotides are TGTGCCAGCAGTAGGGGGGCTAGCGGGGACAATGAGCAGTTCTTC.

The table lists this clone with a few counts. The chain links TRBV7-9 to TRBJ2-3; 8 bases agree with TRBD2. CDR1 is SEHNR and CDR2 is FQNEAQ in the germline V gene (reference sequence). With V trimmed by 2 bases and J by 8 bases, 15 bases remained unmatched. This CDR3 region has 17 residues. The CDR3 DNA reads TGTGCCAGCAGCTTACTCTCGGGGGGGATAGGGGAACCTACGCAGTATTTT. Its protein product is CASSLLSGGIGEPTQYF.

V usage is TRBV5-1 and J usage is TRBJ2-1, with TRBD2 matching over 7 bases. Looked up from germline, CDR1 is SGHRS and CDR2 is YFSETQ. Unmatched junction bases numbered 11, after V lost 4 bases and J lost 4 bases. This CDR3 is 16 amino acids long. The CDR3 nucleotides are TGCGCCAGCAGCAGGGAGGGGACTACCGGATACAATGAGCAGTTCTTC. Its translation is CASSREGTTGYNEQFF.

The chain combines TRBV9 with TRBJ2-3; perhaps TRBD1 as D (5 bases). This CDR3 has 15 residues. Per the germline V gene, CDR1 is SGDLS and CDR2 is YYNGEE. Trimming took off 3 bases at V and 4 bases at J, with 15 bases between the two ends. CDR3 region: CASSGLGVKADTQYF. DNA for the CDR3: TGTGCCAGCAGCGGTCTAGGGGTTAAGGCAGATACGCAGTATTTT. The entire variable domain, with the rest obtained from reference TRBV9 and TRBJ2-3, is as follows: DSGVTQTPKHLITATGQRVTLRCSPRSGDLSVYWYQQSLDQGLQFLIQYYNGEERAKGNILERFSAQQFPDLHSELNLSSLELGDSALYFCASSGLGVKADTQYFGPGTRLTVL.

The CDR3 DNA follows: TGTGCCAGCAGTCCCCCGGGGACTAGCGGGGGGGCCGGTGAGACCCAGTACTTC. As protein: CASSPPGTSGGAGETQYF. V is TRBV5-4 and J is TRBJ2-5; 16 bases match TRBD2. This CDR3 is 18 amino acids long. In germline, CDR1 is SGHNT, CDR2 YYREEE (reference sequence). Trimming cost V 5 bases and J 5 bases; bases outside gene matches: 12.